A single sample is the source of the 16 T cell receptor beta chains below, sequenced in a study of T cell responses to AZD1222 COVID-19 vaccine. Clones were sequenced by immunoSEQ multiplex PCR, and TCRdb holds only the in-frame ones, with some missing. The table has 120,000 or so clones, 88% seen once. The material was peripheral blood, obtained 28 days after the second AZD1222 dose. The receptors originated from an adult who received the AZD1222 COVID-19 vaccine.

The CDR3: CASSRLTGTGGSWSYNEQFF. Written as DNA, the CDR3 is TGTGCCAGCAGCCGTCTTACCGGGACAGGGGGGAGTTGGTCCTACAATGAGCAGTTCTTC. V usage is TRBV28 and J usage is TRBJ2-1; TRBD1 aligns across 11 bases. Germline loops: CDR1 MDHEN, CDR2 SYDVKM. CDR3 length equals 20 residues. The V gene end was trimmed by 6 bases and the J gene end by 1 base; junction bases not matched to a gene: 17.

The gene calls are TRBV5-1 and TRBJ1-4; TRBD1 aligns across 9 bases. J gave up 4 bases and V 6 bases, and 7 bases lay outside the gene matches. Germline loops: CDR1 SGHRS, CDR2 YFSETQ. The CDR3 is 15 amino acids. The CDR3 spells CASNNPGQGNEKLFF. The CDR3 DNA follows: TGCGCCAGCAACAATCCGGGACAGGGTAATGAAAAACTGTTTTTT.

V usage is TRBV6-5 and J usage is TRBJ1-4; tentatively, D is TRBD1 (6 bases). The germline V and J ends were trimmed by 0 bases and 7 bases, with 6 bases remaining between them. CDR3 size: 13 residues. Germline CDR1 reads MNHEY; CDR2 reads SVGAGI. The CDR3 reads CASSYSGGEKLFF. The CDR3 DNA reads TGTGCCAGCAGTTACTCAGGGGGTGAAAAACTGTTTTTT.

V gene TRBV28 combines with J gene TRBJ1-5; 7 nucleotides line up with TRBD1. Per germline, CDR1 MDHEN and CDR2 SYDVKM. This CDR3 comprises 15 residues. J gave up 5 bases and V 2 bases, and 6 bases lay outside the gene matches. The CDR3 spells CASSLPDRVYQPQHF. The CDR3 nucleotides are TGTGCCAGCAGTTTACCTGACAGGGTATATCAGCCCCAGCATTTT.

The chain combines TRBV13 with TRBJ2-3; D remains ambiguous. The CDR3 runs 14 residues. Germline V gene lookup returns CDR1 PRHDT and CDR2 FYEKMQ (reference sequence). Between the trimmed V and J ends, which lost 2 bases and 0 bases, there was a span of 6 bases. CDR3 residues: CASSLLGSTDTQYF. CDR3 nucleotides: TGTGCCAGCAGCTTACTCGGCAGCACAGATACGCAGTATTTT.

The rearrangement joins TRBV7-3 to TRBJ2-3; D is perhaps TRBD1 (5 bases). Per the germline V gene, CDR1 is SGHTA and CDR2 is FQGTGA. The CDR3 runs to 13 residues. The V end lost 6 bases, the J end lost 3 bases, and 10 bases lay between the germline ends. CDR3 amino acids: CASRTAGTDTQYF. The CDR3 DNA sequence: TGTGCCAGCAGGACTGCAGGGACAGATACGCAGTATTTT.

This clone was found once. This chain connects TRBV6-4 to TRBJ2-2; TRBD2 aligns across 8 bases. Looked up from germline, CDR1 is MRHNA and CDR2 is SNTAGT. This CDR3 has 14 residues. Losses at the gene ends were 10 bases for V and 4 bases for J; bases not matched to a gene: 8. CDR3 in DNA: TGTGCCACCCAGCGGGAGTGGGGCACCGGGGAGCTGTTTTTT. Residues: CATQREWGTGELFF.

The chain recombines TRBV19 with TRBJ1-5; TRBD1 is a possible D gene (6 bases). Germline V CDR1 and CDR2: LNHDA, SQIVND (reference sequence). The V and J ends lost 3 bases and 4 bases respectively, with 13 bases between them. The CDR3 is made up of 15 amino acids. CDR3 in DNA: TGTGCCAGTAGTATCTCCGGGGGCCGTAATCAGCCCCAGCATTTT. The encoded protein is CASSISGGRNQPQHF.

J is TRBJ1-2 and V is TRBV5-6, with 7 bases aligning to TRBD1. J was trimmed by 7 bases and V by 1 base; bases with no gene match: 10. The CDR3 runs 15 residues. Germline V gene data show CDR1 as SGHDT and CDR2 as YYEEEE. CDR3 protein: CASSLSFQGVGGYTF. DNA of the CDR3: TGTGCCAGCAGCTTGTCTTTCCAGGGGGTAGGTGGCTACACCTTC.

This chain connects TRBV27 to TRBJ1-6; 9 bases line up with TRBD1. The CDR3 covers 16 residues. V dropped 2 bases and J dropped 5; count of bases not matched to a gene: 4. CDR1 is MNHEY, CDR2 SMNVEV, per germline (reference sequence). Here the CDR3 reads CASSLPGDRDNSPLHF. The CDR3 DNA reads as TGTGCCAGCAGTTTACCGGGGGACAGGGATAATTCACCCCTCCACTTT.

V and J are TRBV7-8 and TRBJ2-2; 11 bases line up with TRBD2. The CDR3 loop spans 15 amino acids. V lost 0 bases to trimming and J lost 6 bases; unmatched junction nucleotides: 0. The germline V gene has CDR1 SGHVS and CDR2 FQNEAQ. As DNA, the CDR3 is TGTGCCAGCAGCTTAGCTAGCGGGAGGGCCGGGGAGCTGTTTTTT. It encodes CASSLASGRAGELFF.

This clone has only a few counts. The V gene is TRBV9, the J gene TRBJ2-1; the match to TRBD2 covers 16 bases. The CDR3 is 21 residues long. Trimming took 0 bases from V and 4 from J; bases not matched to a gene: 13. Germline V gives CDR1 SGDLS, CDR2 YYNGEE. The CDR3 spells CASSVDPGLAGGPGTYNEQFF. CDR3 DNA: TGTGCCAGCAGCGTAGATCCGGGACTAGCGGGAGGGCCAGGGACTTACAATGAGCAGTTCTTC.

J is TRBJ2-2 and V is TRBV30, with D uncertain. Trimming left V 3 bases short and J 9 bases short, with 17 bases between. The germline V gene encodes CDR1 GTSNPN and CDR2 SVGIG (reference sequence). The CDR3 extends over 14 amino acids. CDR3 coding DNA: TGTGCCTGGAGCTTAGACACCTTCTCCTGGGAGCTGTTTTTT. This translates into CAWSLDTFSWELFF.

V gene TRBV10-3 combines with J gene TRBJ2-7, with D perhaps TRBD1 or TRBD2 (6 bases each). The germline gives CDR1 ENHRY, CDR2 SYGVKD. CDR3 size: 14 residues. V gave up 5 bases and J gave up 2 bases, with 13 bases separating them. The CDR3 DNA sequence: TGTGCCATCAGTACGGTACGGGGGCCCTACGAGCAGTACTTC. Its translation: CAISTVRGPYEQYF.

The V and J genes are TRBV7-9 and TRBJ2-7, with 11 bases matching TRBD2. V was clipped by 1 base and J by 3 bases; unmatched bases: 2. Germline CDR1 reads SEHNR; CDR2 reads FQNEAQ (reference sequence). This CDR3 has 15 residues. The CDR3 reads CASSLGTSGYYEQYF. The DNA for the CDR3 is TGTGCCAGCAGCTTAGGGACTAGCGGGTACTACGAGCAGTACTTC.

The chain is built from TRBV4-3 and TRBJ1-1; D is undetermined. V dropped 0 bases and J dropped 4 bases, with 12 bases sitting between them. The CDR3 consists of 15 residues. Germline CDR1 is LGHNA and CDR2 is YSLEER. The CDR3 DNA reads TGCGCCAGCAGCCAAGATTTAACCTGGCTCACTGAAGCTTTCTTT. Translated: CASSQDLTWLTEAFF.